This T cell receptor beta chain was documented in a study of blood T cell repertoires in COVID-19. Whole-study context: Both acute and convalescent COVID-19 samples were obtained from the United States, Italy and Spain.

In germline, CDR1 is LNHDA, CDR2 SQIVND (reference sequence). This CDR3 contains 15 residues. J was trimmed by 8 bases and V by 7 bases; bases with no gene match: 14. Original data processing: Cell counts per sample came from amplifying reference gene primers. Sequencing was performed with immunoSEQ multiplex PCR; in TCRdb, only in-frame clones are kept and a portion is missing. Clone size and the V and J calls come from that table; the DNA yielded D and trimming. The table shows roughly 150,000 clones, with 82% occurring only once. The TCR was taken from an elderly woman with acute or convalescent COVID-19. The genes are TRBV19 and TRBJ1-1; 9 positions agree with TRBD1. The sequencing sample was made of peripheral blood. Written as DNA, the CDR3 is TGTGCCAGTAAGAGGGACAGGGACTCTATCGCGGAAGCTTTCTTT. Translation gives CASKRDRDSIAEAFF. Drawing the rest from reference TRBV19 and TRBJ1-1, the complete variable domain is DGGITQSPKYLFRKEGQNVTLSCEQNLNHDAMYWYRQDPGQGLRLIYYSQIVNDFQKGDIAEGYSVSREKKESFPLTVTSAQKNPTAFYLCASKRDRDSIAEAFFGQGTRLTVV.